A selection of T cell receptor beta chains follows, all from one sample in a study of shared clonotypes between healthy human individuals. Clones were read by immunoSEQ multiplex PCR, and TCRdb kept only the in-frame ones, dropping some. Altogether roughly 760,000 clones are present, approximately 79% being singletons, with the ten largest covering 1.5% to 2%. Sequencing was performed on memory CD4+ T cells sorted from blood. Receptor source: a woman in her twenties or thirties in good health. The CDR3 runs from the conserved cysteine through the conserved F or W. The D gene is left open where the match is weak. Clone size is stated in some rows and not others, as once, few, many or a class when expanded.

D gene: .; clone size: .; V gene: TRBV7-3; J gene: TRBJ2-2; CDR3 DNA: TGTGCCAGCAGCTTAACTAGCTCGTTGTATACCGGGGAGCTGTTTTTT; CDR3 protein: CASSLTSSLYTGELFF
D gene: .; clone size: few; V gene: TRBV7-9; J gene: TRBJ2-7; CDR3 DNA: TGTGCCAGCAGCTTAGAACCAGACACCTACGAGCAGTACTTC; CDR3 protein: CASSLEPDTYEQYF
D gene: .; clone size: .; V gene: TRBV6-5; J gene: TRBJ2-7; CDR3 DNA: TGTGCCAGCAGTTTATTCTTAGGTTCCCACGAGCAGTACTTC; CDR3 protein: CASSLFLGSHEQYF
D gene: .; clone size: .; V gene: TRBV28; J gene: TRBJ1-2; CDR3 DNA: TGTGCCAGCAGACAAATGGGAGTTGGAGACAAACCGTTAGGCTACACCTTC; CDR3 protein: CASRQMGVGDKPLGYTF
D gene: TRBD2; clone size: .; V gene: TRBV2; J gene: TRBJ2-5; CDR3 DNA: TGTGCCAGCAGTGAGGCTACTGGACTAGCGGGAGATCGTCACTTC; CDR3 protein: CASSEATGLAGDRHF
D gene: .; clone size: .; V gene: TRBV18; J gene: TRBJ1-1; CDR3 DNA: TGTGCCAGCTCACCACCGGTATGGGGGGATGTTACTGAAGCTTTCTTT; CDR3 protein: CASSPPVWGDVTEAFF
D gene: TRBD2; clone size: .; V gene: TRBV2; J gene: TRBJ2-3; CDR3 DNA: TGTGCCAGCGAGCCCCTGACTAGCGGGACGGATACGCAGTATTTT; CDR3 protein: CASEPLTSGTDTQYF
D gene: .; clone size: .; V gene: TRBV25-1; J gene: TRBJ2-1; CDR3 DNA: TGTGCCAGCAGTGAACCTCAGAGACAAAGCTCCTACAATGAGCAGTTCTTC; CDR3 protein: CASSEPQRQSSYNEQFF
D gene: .; clone size: many; V gene: TRBV11-1; J gene: TRBJ2-7; CDR3 DNA: TGTGCCAGCAGCTTACGAGGGGCCGCCTACGAGCAGTACTTC; CDR3 protein: CASSLRGAAYEQYF
D gene: .; clone size: .; V gene: TRBV10-2; J gene: TRBJ2-7; CDR3 DNA: TGCGCCAGCAGTGATAGTTTTGGAAAAACCCGCTCCTACGAGCAGTACTTC; CDR3 protein: CASSDSFGKTRSYEQYF
D gene: .; clone size: medium-sized; V gene: TRBV28; J gene: TRBJ2-6; CDR3 DNA: TGTGCCAGCAGTTGGTTTGGTGGGGGGGCCAACGTCCTGACTTTC; CDR3 protein: CASSWFGGGANVLTF
D gene: .; clone size: .; V gene: TRBV2; J gene: TRBJ1-5; CDR3 DNA: TGTGCCAGCAGTGAAGCGCGAGCTTTTCAGCCCCAGCATTTT; CDR3 protein: CASSEARAFQPQHF
D gene: .; clone size: .; V gene: TRBV5-4; J gene: TRBJ1-2; CDR3 DNA: TGTGCCAGCAGCTTGGGGCCTGAAGGCCCCCTTTATGGCTACACCTTC; CDR3 protein: CASSLGPEGPLYGYTF
D gene: .; clone size: .; V gene: TRBV11-2; J gene: TRBJ2-1; CDR3 DNA: TGTGCCAGCAGCTTAGAGTTGGGATTAGCCTCGGACAATGAGCAGTTCTTC; CDR3 protein: CASSLELGLASDNEQFF
D gene: .; clone size: .; V gene: TRBV5-1; J gene: TRBJ2-7; CDR3 DNA: TGCGCCAGCAGCTTAGGGGACTGGATTTCCTACGAGCAGTACTTC; CDR3 protein: CASSLGDWISYEQYF
D gene: .; clone size: .; V gene: TRBV19; J gene: TRBJ1-1; CDR3 DNA: TGTGCCAGTAGTACAAGGGAATTGAACACTGAAGCTTTCTTT; CDR3 protein: CASSTRELNTEAFF
D gene: .; clone size: .; V gene: TRBV29-1; J gene: TRBJ1-2; CDR3 DNA: TGCAGCGTCCGTCCGGACACCTTCTATGGCTACACCTTC; CDR3 protein: CSVRPDTFYGYTF
D gene: .; clone size: .; V gene: TRBV30; J gene: TRBJ2-6; CDR3 DNA: TGTGCCTGGAGTCCAGGCTCTGGGGCCAACGTCCTGACTTTC; CDR3 protein: CAWSPGSGANVLTF
D gene: .; clone size: .; V gene: TRBV28; J gene: TRBJ2-3; CDR3 DNA: TGTGCCAGCAGCACCAGGACATTTAGGCGGGGCACAGATACGCAGTATTTT; CDR3 protein: CASSTRTFRRGTDTQYF
D gene: TRBD2; clone size: .; V gene: TRBV25-1; J gene: TRBJ2-1; CDR3 DNA: TGTGCCAGCAGTGAATCGACTAGCTGGGCCCTGGATGAGCAGTTCTTC; CDR3 protein: CASSESTSWALDEQFF
D gene: .; clone size: .; V gene: TRBV6-1; J gene: TRBJ2-5; CDR3 DNA: TGTGCCAGCAGGACATATGCGGCCCAGTACTTC; CDR3 protein: CASRTYAAQYF
D gene: TRBD1; clone size: once; V gene: TRBV6-5; J gene: TRBJ2-5; CDR3 DNA: TGTGCCAGCAGTTTGGGGACAGGGGGCTTTGAGACCCAGTACTTC; CDR3 protein: CASSLGTGGFETQYF
D gene: TRBD2; clone size: once; V gene: TRBV6-5; J gene: TRBJ2-7; CDR3 DNA: TGTGCCAGCAGTACTAGCGGGCGTTCCTACGAGCAGTACTTC; CDR3 protein: CASSTSGRSYEQYF
D gene: TRBD2; clone size: .; V gene: TRBV6-5; J gene: TRBJ2-7; CDR3 DNA: TGTGCAGCGGGGGCCTACGAGCAGTACTTC; CDR3 protein: CAAGAYEQYF
D gene: .; clone size: once; V gene: TRBV5-1; J gene: TRBJ2-5; CDR3 DNA: TGCGCCAGCAGCTTGGGACTTGGGGAGGAAGGGGCCCAGTACTTC; CDR3 protein: CASSLGLGEEGAQYF
D gene: TRBD2; clone size: once; V gene: TRBV27; J gene: TRBJ2-1; CDR3 DNA: TGTGCCAGCACTAGGAAGCGGGAGACCCATGAGCAGTTCTTC; CDR3 protein: CASTRKRETHEQFF
D gene: .; clone size: .; V gene: TRBV4-2; J gene: TRBJ2-7; CDR3 DNA: TGTGCCAGCAGCTCCGACAGAGACGAGCAGTACTTC; CDR3 protein: CASSSDRDEQYF
D gene: .; clone size: few; V gene: TRBV6-6; J gene: TRBJ2-7; CDR3 DNA: TGTGCCAGCAGTCCGTCCGACTACGAGCAGTACTTC; CDR3 protein: CASSPSDYEQYF
D gene: TRBD1; clone size: .; V gene: TRBV19; J gene: TRBJ2-2; CDR3 DNA: TGTGCCAGTAGTAGGACAGGTGGAAACACCGGGGAGCTGTTTTTT; CDR3 protein: CASSRTGGNTGELFF
D gene: .; clone size: .; V gene: TRBV19; J gene: TRBJ1-1; CDR3 DNA: TGTGCCAGTAAGACAGAACTCATGAACACTGAAGCTTTCTTT; CDR3 protein: CASKTELMNTEAFF
D gene: TRBD1; clone size: .; V gene: TRBV19; J gene: TRBJ1-2; CDR3 DNA: TGTGCCAGTAGTTTCCCCCAGACAGGGAACTATGGCTACACCTTC; CDR3 protein: CASSFPQTGNYGYTF
D gene: .; clone size: few; V gene: TRBV14; J gene: TRBJ2-5; CDR3 DNA: TGTGCCAGCAGCCAAGCCACGGGTTTAGAGACCCAGTACTTC; CDR3 protein: CASSQATGLETQYF
D gene: .; clone size: .; V gene: TRBV7-2; J gene: TRBJ2-4; CDR3 DNA: TGTGCCAGCAGCGGGGGCGGGAAGGCCAAAAACATTCAGTACTTC; CDR3 protein: CASSGGGKAKNIQYF
D gene: TRBD2; clone size: few; V gene: TRBV5-1; J gene: TRBJ2-3; CDR3 DNA: TGCGCCAGCAGCACGGGACTAGCGGGAGGGCAGGGAACGCAGTATTTT; CDR3 protein: CASSTGLAGGQGTQYF
D gene: TRBD1; clone size: few; V gene: TRBV2; J gene: TRBJ1-5; CDR3 DNA: TGTGCCAGCAGTGCAGGGGGAAACAATCAGCCCCAGCATTTT; CDR3 protein: CASSAGGNNQPQHF
D gene: TRBD2; clone size: .; V gene: TRBV5-8; J gene: TRBJ2-1; CDR3 DNA: TGTGCCAGCAGAGGGCTAGCGGGACACAATGAGCAGTTCTTC; CDR3 protein: CASRGLAGHNEQFF
D gene: .; clone size: .; V gene: TRBV28; J gene: TRBJ1-5; CDR3 DNA: TGTGCCAGCAGTCCGGGGGATTATCAGCCCCAGCATTTT; CDR3 protein: CASSPGDYQPQHF
D gene: TRBD2; clone size: .; V gene: TRBV9; J gene: TRBJ2-5; CDR3 DNA: TGTGCCAGCAGCGTAGGGGTAGCGGGAAGGTTGGAGACCCAGTACTTC; CDR3 protein: CASSVGVAGRLETQYF
D gene: TRBD2; clone size: .; V gene: TRBV5-4; J gene: TRBJ2-2; CDR3 DNA: TGTGCCAGCAGCCCTTCCACTAGCGGGAGGGGGAACACCGGGGAGCTGTTTTTT; CDR3 protein: CASSPSTSGRGNTGELFF
D gene: .; clone size: .; V gene: TRBV5-4; J gene: TRBJ1-2; CDR3 DNA: TGTGCCAGCAGCCTCGATGGTGGGGCTTATGGCTACACCTTC; CDR3 protein: CASSLDGGAYGYTF
D gene: .; clone size: .; V gene: TRBV28; J gene: TRBJ1-5; CDR3 DNA: TGTGCCAGCAGTTTAGGCCTCGATTATCAGCCCCAGCATTTT; CDR3 protein: CASSLGLDYQPQHF
D gene: TRBD2; clone size: .; V gene: TRBV28; J gene: TRBJ2-1; CDR3 DNA: TGTGCCAGCAGTTCTCCCGGACTAGCGGGTTACAATGAGCAGTTCTTC; CDR3 protein: CASSSPGLAGYNEQFF
D gene: TRBD2; clone size: .; V gene: TRBV18; J gene: TRBJ2-1; CDR3 DNA: TGTGCCAGCTGTAGGGCCGGGAGGCAGTGTGAGCAGTTCTTC; CDR3 protein: CASCRAGRQCEQFF
D gene: TRBD1; clone size: .; V gene: TRBV5-6; J gene: TRBJ1-3; CDR3 DNA: TGTGCCAGCAGCCGAATAAGACAGGGCTCCGGAAACACCATATATTTT; CDR3 protein: CASSRIRQGSGNTIYF
D gene: .; clone size: .; V gene: TRBV14; J gene: TRBJ2-1; CDR3 DNA: TGTGCCAGCAGCCTTATTGGGGGAAGCCTCAATGAGCAGTTCTTC; CDR3 protein: CASSLIGGSLNEQFF